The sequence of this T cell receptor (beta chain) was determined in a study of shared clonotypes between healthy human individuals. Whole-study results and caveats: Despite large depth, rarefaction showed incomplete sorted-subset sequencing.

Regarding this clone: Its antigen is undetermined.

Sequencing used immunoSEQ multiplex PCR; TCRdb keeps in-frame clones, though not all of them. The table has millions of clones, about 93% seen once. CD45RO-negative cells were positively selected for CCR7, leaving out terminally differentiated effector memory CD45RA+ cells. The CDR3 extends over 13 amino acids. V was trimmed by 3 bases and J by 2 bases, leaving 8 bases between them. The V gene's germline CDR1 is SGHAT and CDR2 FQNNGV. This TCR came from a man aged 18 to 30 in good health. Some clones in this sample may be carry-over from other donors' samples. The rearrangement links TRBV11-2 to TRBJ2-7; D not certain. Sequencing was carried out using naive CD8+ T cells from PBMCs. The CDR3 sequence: CASSFWDTYEQYF. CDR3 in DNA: TGTGCCAGCAGCTTTTGGGATACCTACGAGCAGTACTTC.